This section outlines one T cell receptor (beta chain) sequence together with its context. What it binds is not known. Following 10 days of culture, CD4+ T cells were isolated. Each participant received a vaccine that was either BNT162b2 or mRNA-1273, given as two doses. A half-medium replacement with IL-2 medium was carried out on days 3 and 7. Germline CDR1 reads SGHKS; CDR2 reads YYEKEE (reference sequence). With 0 bases removed from V and 8 bases from J, the gap between germline ends came to 20 bases. This CDR3 comprises 16 residues. The source of the sample is a study of vaccination effects on CD4 cells after COVID-19. For the study at large: Antigen-specific CD4+ T cell clonotypes were called by their expansion after viral peptide-pool culture in ViraFEST.

Overall study results and limits: Clones that were induced by infection or by vaccine showed marked contraction late after vaccination. Convalescent patients were scarce in the study, and it lacked early post-infection timepoints.

Generated by immunoSEQ multiplex PCR, the TCRdb table keeps only in-frame clones and is missing some. The sample yields about 57,000 clones, 78% seen once. This TCR derives from a human donor who received a COVID-19 vaccine. The material sequenced was CD4+ T cells from PBMCs cultured without peptide, taken after COVID-19 vaccination. The chain recombines TRBV5-5 with TRBJ1-2; weak D call: TRBD1 (5 bases). This CDR3 reads CASSLEVRVQIAGYTF. The CDR3 bases are TGTGCCAGCAGCTTGGAAGTCAGGGTCCAGATTGCGGGCTACACCTTC.